This TCR beta chain was sequenced in a study of breast tumors, draining lymph nodes, adjacent tissues. The table lists this clonotype with many counts. Its target is unknown. Breast cancer patients provided tissue from their axillary draining lymph nodes. General study results and limits: The lymph node origin of tumor T cells was framed as consistent with a hypothesis, not demonstrated. Luminal-like breast cancer showed significantly greater tumor-nontumor repertoire similarity than basal-like breast cancer did. Tumor TCR diversity was below lymph nodes but above nontumor tissue.

Using its own MiXCR run on the multiplex PCR reads, TCRdb lists one record per CDR3 protein. The sample has a few hundred thousand distinct CDR3 sequences, roughly a third seen once; the top ten hold approximately 4%. The CDR3 extends over 15 amino acids. Trimming stripped 1 base from V and 3 bases from J, with 9 bases between. Looked up from germline, CDR1 is SNHLY and CDR2 is FYNNEI. The genes are TRBV2 and TRBJ1-4; D may be TRBD1 (5 bases). Sequencing used axillary lymph node tissue. This receptor was identified in a female donor with breast cancer. Some clones in this sample may be carry-over from other donors' samples. CDR3 region: CASSEDGAPNEKLFF. The CDR3 DNA reads as TGTGCCAGCAGTGAAGACGGGGCCCCTAATGAAAAACTGTTTTTT.